A single sample is the source of the 10 T cell receptor beta chains below, sequenced in a study of T cell changes during pregnancy in multiple sclerosis. Profiling relied on immunoSEQ multiplex PCR, and the TCRdb table lists in-frame clones only, not all of them. The table has about 70,000 clones, 91% seen once. Sequenced material: peripheral blood, taken in the first trimester of pregnancy. These receptors were taken from a female donor with multiple sclerosis, enrolled in a pregnancy study.

The count of this clone is one. This sequence joins TRBV10-3 and TRBJ1-1; D gene ambiguous. The V and J ends lost 10 bases and 2 bases respectively, with 11 bases between them. The CDR3 spans 12 residues. Looked up from germline, CDR1 is ENHRY and CDR2 is SYGVKD. This CDR3 is CATNGGNTEAFF. The CDR3 DNA follows: TGTGCCACCAACGGCGGCAACACTGAAGCTTTCTTT.

This clone was detected only once. This chain connects TRBV28 to TRBJ2-7, with TRBD1 identical over 10 bases. This CDR3 has 14 amino acids. Germline CDR1 MDHEN, CDR2 SYDVKM. J lost 2 bases, V lost 6 bases, and 4 bases had no gene match. DNA for the CDR3: TGTGCCAGCAGGGGACAGGGGAGCCCCTACGAGCAGTACTTC. It is translated as CASRGQGSPYEQYF.

The genes are TRBV19 and TRBJ2-3; 9 bases align to TRBD2. The germline gives CDR1 LNHDA, CDR2 SQIVND (reference sequence). V lost 4 bases and J lost 2; bases outside the gene matches: 10. The CDR3 sequence is 17 residues long. The CDR3 loop is CASSNLRASGDTDTQYF. The CDR3 DNA sequence: TGTGCCAGTAGTAACCTCAGGGCTAGCGGGGACACAGATACGCAGTATTTT. The complete variable domain, with remaining parts taken from reference TRBV19 and TRBJ2-3, reads DGGITQSPKYLFRKEGQNVTLSCEQNLNHDAMYWYRQDPGQGLRLIYYSQIVNDFQKGDIAEGYSVSREKKESFPLTVTSAQKNPTAFYLCASSNLRASGDTDTQYFGPGTRLTVL.

This chain's CDR3 is CASSQGAQQETQYF. CDR3 nucleotide sequence: TGTGCCAGCAGCCAAGGGGCACAGCAAGAGACCCAGTACTTC. The chain employs TRBV2 and TRBJ2-5, with D tentatively TRBD1 (5 bases). The CDR3 consists of 14 residues. In germline, CDR1 is SNHLY, CDR2 FYNNEI. Between the trimmed V and J ends, which lost 6 bases and 2 bases, there was a span of 13 bases.

The V call is TRBV5-1, the J call TRBJ2-1; 7 bases line up with TRBD1. V lost 0 bases and J lost 6; bases outside the gene matches: 6. This CDR3 contains 15 residues. In germline, CDR1 is SGHRS, CDR2 YFSETQ. DNA for the CDR3: TGCGCCAGCAGCTTGGAGGCAGGGGGTCTCAATGAGCAGTTCTTC. Translated: CASSLEAGGLNEQFF.

The chain carries TRBV19 and TRBJ1-6; weak D call: TRBD1 (5 bases). CDR3 length: 14 amino acids. CDR1 LNHDA and CDR2 SQIVND come from the germline V gene (reference sequence). V lost 7 bases and J 7 bases, leaving 14 bases between the germline ends. Written as DNA, the CDR3 is TGTGCCAGTACCCCTGGGAGGGGAAATTCACCCCTCCACTTT. It specifies CASTPGRGNSPLHF. Looking up the rest from reference TRBV19 and TRBJ1-6 gives the full variable domain: DGGITQSPKYLFRKEGQNVTLSCEQNLNHDAMYWYRQDPGQGLRLIYYSQIVNDFQKGDIAEGYSVSREKKESFPLTVTSAQKNPTAFYLCASTPGRGNSPLHFGNGTRLTVT.

This clone occurred a few times. The rearrangement links TRBV30 to TRBJ2-6, with D possibly matching TRBD1 (6 bases). There are 15 residues in the CDR3. V was clipped by 5 bases and J by 1 base, with 12 bases between them. CDR1 GTSNPN and CDR2 SVGIG come from the germline V gene (reference sequence). The CDR3 nucleotides read TGTGCCTGGGCTCAGGACAGATCTGGGGCCAACGTCCTGACTTTC. It translates to CAWAQDRSGANVLTF.

This rearrangement joins TRBV20-1 to TRBJ1-2; D may be TRBD1 (6 bases). Germline CDR1 reads DFQATT; CDR2 reads SNEGSKA (reference sequence). The CDR3 runs to 10 residues. CDR3 in DNA: TGCAACCTGGACAGAAATGGCTACACCTTC. The encoded protein is CNLDRNGYTF.

About this clone itself: The CDR3 does not end in the conserved phenylalanine or tryptophan, so this is likely a read error. The DNA is left out, because the CDR3 cannot be placed on it with certainty; the CDR3 is given as TCRdb lists it. The V gene is TRBV7-8, the J gene TRBJ2-7; the table's D call of TRBD1 was not tested on the DNA. Germline V gene sequence: CDR1 SGHVS, CDR2 FQNEAQ. From its first to its last residue, the CDR3 has 15 amino acids. This CDR3 reads CASSLEAYGRTAISL.

J is TRBJ2-7 and V is TRBV27; 7 positions agree with TRBD1. Trimming took 9 bases from V and 3 from J; bases not matched to a gene: 14. Germline CDR1 is MNHEY and CDR2 is SMNVEV (reference sequence). The length of the CDR3 is 15 residues. The CDR3 region is CASTNPGTESYEQYF. CDR3 DNA: TGTGCCAGTACCAACCCCGGGACAGAGAGCTACGAGCAGTACTTC.